This T cell receptor beta chain was found in a study of T cell responses to AZD1222 COVID-19 vaccine. About the research overall: Analyses pooled second doses at about 4 or about 12 weeks.

Findings and caveats of the study: Baseline seropositivity occurred in only a handful of AZD1222 recipients. Without day 14 samples, only post-peak T cell repertoires were studied. Across spike, vaccine-associated CD4 TCRs were found, dominant at 160-218 and 743-854.

As concerns this clone: What it binds is unknown.

Sequencing used immunoSEQ multiplex PCR; TCRdb keeps in-frame clones, though not all of them. The sample lists 160,000 or so clones; about nine tenths were seen once. The sequences come from peripheral blood, collected on day 0 of AZD1222 vaccination. This receptor was taken from an adult in good health.

The CDR3 sequence: CASSLPLNNSPLHF. DNA of the CDR3: TGTGCCAGCAGTCTTCCCCTAAATAATTCACCCCTCCACTTT. The genes are TRBV28 and TRBJ1-6, with D hard to call. V lost 5 bases to trimming and J lost 5 bases, with 10 bases between them. The CDR3 consists of 14 residues. The V gene's germline CDR1 is MDHEN and CDR2 SYDVKM.